A selection of T cell receptor beta chains follows, all from one sample in a study of blood T cell repertoires in COVID-19. This table comes from immunoSEQ multiplex PCR, and its TCRdb copy is limited to in-frame clones, with some not included. The table has 380,000 or so clones, around 87% seen once. Material for sequencing was PBMCs or T cells enriched from blood (not recorded which). The origin of the receptors is a young man who had recovered from COVID-19. Both conserved end residues are part of each CDR3. A D gene is named only where the DNA matches it firmly. For some rows the clone size is stated as once, few or many, or as a class when expanded; others skip it.

D gene,J gene,V gene,clone size,CDR3 protein,CDR3 DNA
NA,TRBJ1-5,TRBV6-6,few,CASSYSNTNQPQHF,TGTGCCAGCAGTTATTCGAACACCAATCAGCCCCAGCATTTT
NA,TRBJ2-2,TRBV2,once,CASSRRSRMAGELFF,TGTGCCAGCAGTCGGCGGAGCAGAATGGCCGGGGAGCTGTTTTTT
NA,TRBJ2-3,TRBV5-5,NA,CASSWGTSSTDTQYF,TGTGCCAGCAGCTGGGGGACTTCTAGCACAGATACGCAGTATTTT
TRBD2,TRBJ2-1,TRBV6-5,NA,CASTVAGGHNEQFF,TGTGCCAGCACGGTGGCGGGGGGTCACAATGAGCAGTTCTTC
TRBD1,TRBJ1-1,TRBV18,NA,CASSPTTGRLNTEAFF,TGTGCCAGCTCACCGACGACAGGGAGGCTGAACACTGAAGCTTTCTTT
TRBD2,TRBJ2-1,TRBV6-5,NA,CASNSGGAWRDEQFF,TGTGCCAGTAATAGCGGGGGGGCATGGAGAGATGAGCAGTTCTTC
TRBD1,TRBJ1-4,TRBV9,NA,CASSAVTGGIEKLFF,TGTGCCAGCAGCGCAGTAACAGGGGGTATAGAAAAACTGTTTTTT
TRBD1,TRBJ1-3,TRBV7-9,few,CASKTGGEGQSSGNTIYF,TGTGCCAGCAAGACCGGGGGAGAGGGACAGAGCTCTGGAAACACCATATATTTT
TRBD2,TRBJ2-3,TRBV10-3,NA,CAISVTSGGQSTDTQYF,TGTGCCATCAGTGTAACTAGCGGGGGCCAGAGCACAGATACGCAGTATTTT
NA,TRBJ1-1,TRBV7-6,NA,CASGTREDTEAFF,TGTGCCAGCGGGACCAGGGAGGACACTGAAGCTTTCTTT
TRBD1,TRBJ1-5,TRBV6-6,NA,CASTNRGTNSNQPQHF,TGTGCCAGCACCAACAGGGGGACGAATAGCAATCAGCCCCAGCATTTT
NA,TRBJ2-5,TRBV14,NA,CASSPGGTQYF,TGTGCCAGCAGCCCCGGGGGGACCCAGTACTTC
NA,TRBJ1-3,TRBV9,NA,CASSVLGGSGNTIYF,TGTGCCAGCAGCGTCCTAGGGGGAAGTGGAAACACCATATATTTT
TRBD2,TRBJ2-1,TRBV19,NA,CASKRTSGGAYNEQFF,TGTGCCAGTAAGAGGACTAGCGGGGGGGCCTACAATGAGCAGTTCTTC
NA,TRBJ2-6,TRBV30,once,CAWSRGGANVLTF,TGTGCCTGGAGTCGAGGTGGGGCCAACGTCCTGACTTTC
NA,TRBJ1-1,TRBV3-1/TRBV3-2,NA,CASSQDWNRQAFF,TGTGCCAGCAGCCAAGATTGGAACAGGCAAGCTTTCTTT
NA,TRBJ2-3,TRBV18,NA,CASSPRKPEAQYF,TGTGCCAGCTCACCACGCAAACCGGAGGCGCAGTATTTT
NA,TRBJ1-5,TRBV6-6,NA,CASLEARSNQPQHF,TGTGCCAGCCTAGAGGCTCGAAGCAATCAGCCCCAGCATTTT
NA,TRBJ1-1,TRBV19,NA,CASSSTGLNTEAFF,TGTGCCAGCTCAAGCACAGGGTTGAACACTGAAGCTTTCTTT
NA,TRBJ2-1,TRBV24-1,NA,CATSRGNEQFF,TGTGCCACCAGTCGGGGGAATGAGCAGTTCTTC
TRBD1,TRBJ2-5,TRBV6-5,NA,CASSLLQGPQETQYF,TGTGCCAGCAGCTTGTTACAGGGGCCTCAAGAGACCCAGTACTTC
TRBD1,TRBJ1-4,TRBV12-5,NA,CASGPVRTGGGEKLFF,TGTGCTAGTGGTCCGGTTAGGACAGGGGGAGGCGAAAAACTGTTTTTT
TRBD1,TRBJ1-2,TRBV7-8,NA,CASSLGETGKGYTF,TGTGCCAGCAGCTTAGGAGAGACAGGGAAAGGCTACACCTTC
TRBD1,TRBJ1-1,TRBV6-6,NA,CASRTRDRVQAFF,TGTGCCAGCAGGACCCGGGACAGGGTTCAAGCTTTCTTT
TRBD2,TRBJ2-1,TRBV5-6,NA,CASSQGTSGFNEQFF,TGTGCCAGCAGCCAAGGGACTAGCGGGTTCAATGAGCAGTTCTTC
NA,TRBJ1-4,TRBV30,NA,CAWRAQEKLFF,TGTGCCTGGAGAGCCCAAGAAAAACTGTTTTTT
NA,TRBJ1-6,TRBV10-3,NA,CATRGNSPLHF,TGTGCCACCAGGGGCAATTCACCCCTCCACTTT
NA,TRBJ1-1,TRBV13,NA,CASSLGSLGGGAHTEAFF,TGTGCCAGCAGCTTAGGGAGTTTAGGTGGGGGGGCTCACACTGAAGCTTTCTTT
TRBD1,TRBJ1-1,TRBV2,NA,CASARQGRGTEAFF,TGTGCCAGCGCGAGACAGGGACGGGGCACTGAAGCTTTCTTT